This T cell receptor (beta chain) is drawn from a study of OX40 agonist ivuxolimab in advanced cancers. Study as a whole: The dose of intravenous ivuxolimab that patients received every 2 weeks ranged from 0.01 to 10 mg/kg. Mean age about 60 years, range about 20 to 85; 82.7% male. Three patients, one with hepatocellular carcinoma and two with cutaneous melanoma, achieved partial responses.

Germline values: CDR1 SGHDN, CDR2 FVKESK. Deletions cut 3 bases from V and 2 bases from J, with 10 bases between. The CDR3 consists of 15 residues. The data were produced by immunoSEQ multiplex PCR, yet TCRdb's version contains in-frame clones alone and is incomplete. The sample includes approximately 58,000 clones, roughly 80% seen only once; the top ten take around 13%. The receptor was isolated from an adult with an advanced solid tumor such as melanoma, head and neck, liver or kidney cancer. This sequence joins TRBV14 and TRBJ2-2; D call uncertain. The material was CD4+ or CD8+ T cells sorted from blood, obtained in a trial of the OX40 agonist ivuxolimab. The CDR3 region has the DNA TGTGCCAGCAGCCACCCGCCTATTAACACCGGGGAGCTGTTTTTT. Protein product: CASSHPPINTGELFF. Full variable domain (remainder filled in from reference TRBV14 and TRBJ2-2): EAGVTQFPSHSVIEKGQTVTLRCDPISGHDNLYWYRRVMGKEIKFLLHFVKESKQDESGMPNNRFLAERTGGTYSTLKVQPAELEDSGVYFCASSHPPINTGELFFGEGSRLTVL.